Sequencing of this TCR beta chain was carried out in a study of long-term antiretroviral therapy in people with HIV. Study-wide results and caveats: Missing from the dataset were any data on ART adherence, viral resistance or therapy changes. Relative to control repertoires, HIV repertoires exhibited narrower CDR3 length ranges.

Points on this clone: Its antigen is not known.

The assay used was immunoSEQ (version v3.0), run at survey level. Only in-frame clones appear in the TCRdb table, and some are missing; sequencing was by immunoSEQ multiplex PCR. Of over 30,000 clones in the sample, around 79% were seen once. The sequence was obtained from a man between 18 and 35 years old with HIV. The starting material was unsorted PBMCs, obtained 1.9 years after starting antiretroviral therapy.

The CDR3 reads CASSLVQGQPQETQYF. CDR3 nucleotides: TGTGCCAGCAGCTTAGTCCAGGGACAGCCACAAGAGACCCAGTACTTC. The chain links TRBV7-9 to TRBJ2-5; 7 nucleotides line up with TRBD1. Losses at the gene ends were 1 base for V and 2 bases for J; bases not matched to a gene: 7. Germline V gene lookup returns CDR1 SEHNR and CDR2 FQNEAQ (reference sequence). The CDR3 consists of 16 residues.